The 6 T cell receptor beta chains presented below share a single source sample, sequenced in a study of blood T cell repertoires in COVID-19. Clones were read by immunoSEQ multiplex PCR, and TCRdb kept only the in-frame ones, dropping some. The sample yields over 150,000 clones, approximately 90% seen once. The specimen was peripheral blood. These receptor sequences come from a man in his fifties with COVID-19, enrolled during active disease.

V is TRBV18 and J is TRBJ1-1; D is ambiguous. The CDR3 consists of 13 residues. The germline gives CDR1 KGHSH, CDR2 LQKENI. Trimming cost V 1 base and J 1 base, with 4 bases left between them. Here the CDR3 reads CASSPQPNTEAFF. CDR3 DNA sequence: TGTGCCAGCTCACCACAGCCGAACACTGAAGCTTTCTTT.

This clone was detected once. The chain links TRBV3-1 (or the pseudogene TRBV3-2) to TRBJ2-1, with 8 nucleotides matching TRBD2. The CDR3 is 14 residues long. The J segment lost 8 bases and the V segment lost 4 bases, leaving 7 bases of the junction unmatched. Germline-derived CDR1 and CDR2 are LGHDT and YNNKEL (reference sequence). DNA of the CDR3: TGTGCCAGCAGCCCCCCGCGGGGGGAGTATGAGCAGTTCTTC. Its protein is CASSPPRGEYEQFF.

V gene TRBV5-1 combines with J gene TRBJ2-1; TRBD2 aligns across 13 bases. Germline CDR1 reads SGHRS; CDR2 reads YFSETQ. CDR3 length equals 17 residues. V lost 0 bases to trimming and J lost 9 bases; unmatched junction nucleotides: 9. The CDR3 DNA sequence: TGCGCCAGCAGCTTGGGACTAGCGGGGGGCCGGAGCGGTGAGCAGTTCTTC. Encoded protein: CASSLGLAGGRSGEQFF.

The chain employs TRBV5-4 and TRBJ2-3; perhaps TRBD1 as D (6 bases). V shed 0 bases and J shed 4 bases, with 12 bases lying between them. The CDR3 is 15 amino acids. In germline, CDR1 is SGHNT, CDR2 YYREEE (reference sequence). The CDR3 region is CASSLDQGPADTQYF. The DNA of the CDR3 is TGTGCCAGCAGCTTGGATCAGGGGCCGGCAGATACGCAGTATTTT.

This chain connects TRBV15 to TRBJ2-3, with 11 bases lining up with TRBD2. The CDR3 is 17 amino acids. Trimming cost V 1 base and J 5 bases; bases outside gene matches: 8. CDR1 and CDR2 from the germline V gene are LNHNV and YYDKDF (reference sequence). In DNA form, the CDR3 reads TGTGCCACCAGCAGAGGCCCGACTAGCGGGACCGTAGATACGCAGTATTTT. Its protein is CATSRGPTSGTVDTQYF.

J is TRBJ2-1 and V is TRBV6-2 or TRBV6-3; maybe TRBD2 (5 bases). The CDR3 consists of 16 residues. V lost 0 bases, J lost 2 bases, and 11 bases lay in between. Germline lookup yields CDR1 MNHEY and CDR2 SVGEGT. DNA for the CDR3: TGTGCCAGCAGTTACTCGAGGGCAGCACCCTACAATGAGCAGTTCTTC. It codes for CASSYSRAAPYNEQFF.